This T cell receptor beta chain was identified during a study of blood T cell repertoires in COVID-19. Study details: The United States, Italy and Spain supplied acute and convalescent COVID-19 samples.

Seattle cases were enrolled at active infection and followed longitudinally. The germline gives CDR1 MNHEY, CDR2 SVGAGI. CDR3 size: 15 residues. Deletions cut 6 bases from V and 6 bases from J, with 20 bases between. Original processing methods: Estimated nucleated cell counts came from reference gene primer amplification. Libraries were prepared by immunoSEQ multiplex PCR; TCRdb keeps only in-frame clonotypes and omits some of them. V and J calls and clone size are given by that table; D and trimming were obtained from the DNA. The data hold approximately 77,000 clones, with around 85% observed a single time.

The sample consisted of peripheral blood. This clonotype was obtained from a man aged 50-59 years with COVID-19, enrolled during active disease. V usage is TRBV6-5 and J usage is TRBJ1-1, with D possibly matching TRBD1 (6 bases). CDR3 residues: CASRPPLGHRAEAFF. The CDR3 bases are TGTGCCAGCAGACCGCCGCTGGGTCACAGGGCTGAAGCTTTCTTT.